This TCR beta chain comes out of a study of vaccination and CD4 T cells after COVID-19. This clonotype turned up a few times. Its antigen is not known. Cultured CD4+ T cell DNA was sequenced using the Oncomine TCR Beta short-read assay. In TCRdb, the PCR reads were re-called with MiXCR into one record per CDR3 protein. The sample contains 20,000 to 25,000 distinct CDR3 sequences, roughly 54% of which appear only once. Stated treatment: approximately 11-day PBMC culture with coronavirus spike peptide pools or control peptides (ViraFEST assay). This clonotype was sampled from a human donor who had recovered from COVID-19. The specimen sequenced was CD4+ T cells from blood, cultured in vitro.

The CDR3 region has the DNA TGTGCCAGCAGTGAATTCTCTAAGGGGGGCGGCCAGCCCCAGCATTTT. This sequence encodes CASSEFSKGGGQPQHF. The chain joins TRBV6-1 to TRBJ1-5, with TRBD1 as a possible D gene (6 bases). CDR3 length equals 16 residues. Germline CDR1 reads MNHNS; CDR2 reads SASEGT. Trimming left V 2 bases short and J 7 bases short, with 18 bases between.